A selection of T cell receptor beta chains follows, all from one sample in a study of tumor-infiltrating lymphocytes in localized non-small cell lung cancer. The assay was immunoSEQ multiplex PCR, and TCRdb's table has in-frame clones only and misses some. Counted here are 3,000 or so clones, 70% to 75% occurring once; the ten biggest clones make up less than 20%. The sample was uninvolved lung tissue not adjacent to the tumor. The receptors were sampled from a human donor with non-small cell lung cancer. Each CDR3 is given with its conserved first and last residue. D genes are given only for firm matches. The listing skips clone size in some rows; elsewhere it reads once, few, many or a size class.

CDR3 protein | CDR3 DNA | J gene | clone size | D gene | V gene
CASSVSEGNEKLFF | TGTGCCAGCAGCGTGAGTGAGGGAAATGAAAAACTGTTTTTT | TRBJ1-4 | NA | NA | TRBV9
CASSLGGLTDTQYF | TGTGCCAGCAGCTTAGGGGGTTTAACAGATACGCAGTATTTT | TRBJ2-3 | NA | NA | TRBV11-3
CASSSRGRGRNIQYF | TGTGCCAGCAGCTCCCGAGGGCGGGGGAGGAACATTCAGTACTTC | TRBJ2-4 | NA | TRBD2 | TRBV5-6
CASSLTASTDTQYF | TGTGCCAGCAGTCTGACAGCTAGCACAGATACGCAGTATTTT | TRBJ2-3 | NA | NA | TRBV2
CAISEAAGTISAKNIQYF | TGTGCCATCAGTGAGGCCGCCGGGACTATCTCAGCCAAAAACATTCAGTACTTC | TRBJ2-4 | NA | TRBD2 | TRBV10-3
CAWRDGTDGVGELFF | TGTGCCTGGAGGGACGGGACAGACGGGGTCGGGGAGCTGTTTTTT | TRBJ2-2 | few | TRBD1 | TRBV30
CAWSVRVSEAFF | TGTGCCTGGAGTGTGAGGGTCTCTGAAGCTTTCTTT | TRBJ1-1 | NA | NA | TRBV30
CASTLDRGQPQHF | TGTGCCAGCACCCTGGACAGGGGACAGCCCCAGCATTTT | TRBJ1-5 | NA | TRBD1 | TRBV6-6
CASSLVTANTGELFF | TGTGCCAGCAGCTTAGTCACCGCGAACACCGGGGAGCTGTTTTTT | TRBJ2-2 | NA | NA | TRBV7-8
CASSPRESHTDTQYF | TGTGCCAGCAGCCCCCGGGAGTCTCACACAGATACGCAGTATTTT | TRBJ2-3 | NA | NA | TRBV7-8
CASSLRGRGRTEAFF | TGTGCCAGCAGTTTAAGGGGGCGGGGAAGAACTGAAGCTTTCTTT | TRBJ1-1 | NA | TRBD1 | TRBV27
CASSQAPGGNTEAFF | TGTGCCAGCAGCCAAGCCCCAGGCGGGAACACTGAAGCTTTCTTT | TRBJ1-1 | few | NA | TRBV14
CASNFHRTPNYGYTF | TGTGCCAGTAACTTTCACAGGACCCCTAACTATGGCTACACCTTC | TRBJ1-2 | NA | NA | TRBV19
CASSLGTGGNTGELFF | TGTGCCAGCAGCTTGGGAACAGGGGGCAACACCGGGGAGCTGTTTTTT | TRBJ2-2 | NA | TRBD1 | TRBV5-5
CASSRLSTTYNEQFF | TGTGCCAGCAGCCGGCTGTCTACGACCTACAATGAGCAGTTCTTC | TRBJ2-1 | NA | NA | TRBV7-9
CASSLDGRGEGEQYF | TGCGCCAGCAGCTTGGACGGCAGAGGGGAAGGCGAGCAGTACTTC | TRBJ2-7 | few | NA | TRBV5-1